The entry below gives a single T cell receptor (beta chain) sequence along with its context. Its specificity is not known. Given the absence of the conserved phenylalanine or tryptophan at the CDR3 end, a read error is likely. These data come from a study of tumor-infiltrating lymphocytes in primary liver carcinoma. Study-level findings and limits: Tumor region pairs showed greater overlap than either tumor-adjacent or tumor-blood pairs did. Tumor top-250-clone fractions significantly exceeded those of blood (p = 0.039).

This CDR3 has 14 amino acids. CDR1 is PRHDT and CDR2 is FYEKMQ in the germline V gene (reference sequence). TCR beta cDNA was made from 450 to 500 ng total RNA with a constant-region primer. Construction of TCR beta libraries relied on three successive nested multiplex PCR rounds employing slightly modified ARM-PCR. Investigators reported that the first two PCR rounds, at roughly 10 cycles each, used TRBV1-TRBV30 forward primers with a C-beta reverse primer. Each CDR3 protein is one row after TCRdb ran MiXCR on the multiplex PCR reads. The top ten clones hold around 23% of a sample with some 55,000 distinct CDR3 sequences, around 79% of them seen once. The source material, about 18-31 mg of unsorted bulk tissue, was used to co-extract RNA and DNA.

The specimen was liver tumor tissue from sampling region 2. The subset denotes: tumor region T2, inferior pole. The rearrangement joins TRBV13 to TRBJ2-3, with no clear D. The clonotype was recovered from a man aged 40-55 years with primary liver carcinoma and hepatitis B virus infection. In nucleotides, the CDR3 is TGTGCCAGCCGCTTAGCCCAGGGCACAGATACGCAGTATTAT. This codes for CASRLAQGTDTQYY.